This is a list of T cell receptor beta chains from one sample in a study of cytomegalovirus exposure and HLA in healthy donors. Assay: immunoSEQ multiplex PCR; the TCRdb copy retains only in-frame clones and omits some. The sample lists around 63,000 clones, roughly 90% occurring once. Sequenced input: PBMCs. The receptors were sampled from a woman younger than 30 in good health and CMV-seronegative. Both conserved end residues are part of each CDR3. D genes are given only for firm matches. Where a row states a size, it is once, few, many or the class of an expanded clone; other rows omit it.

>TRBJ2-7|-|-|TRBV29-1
TGCAGCGGTCGAGACAGCTCCTACGAGCAGTACTTC
CSGRDSSYEQYF
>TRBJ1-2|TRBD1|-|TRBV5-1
TGCGCCAGCAGCTCAGGGGGCGACCCTGGCTACACCTTC
CASSSGGDPGYTF
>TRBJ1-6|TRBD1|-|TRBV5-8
TGTGCCAGCAGCTTGGGACAGGGGGGAAATTCACCCCTCCACTTT
CASSLGQGGNSPLHF
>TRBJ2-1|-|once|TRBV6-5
TGTGCCAGCAGACCGACAGGGCGGGGTGAGCAGTTCTTC
CASRPTGRGEQFF
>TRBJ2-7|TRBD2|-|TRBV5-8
TGTGCCAGCAGCTGGGGATTAGCGGGAGGGGCATACGAGCAGTACTTC
CASSWGLAGGAYEQYF
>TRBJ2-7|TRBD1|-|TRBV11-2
TGTGCCAGCAGTCGGGACAGAACTACCGAGCAGTACTTC
CASSRDRTTEQYF
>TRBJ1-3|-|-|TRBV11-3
TGTGCCAGCAGTAGGGGCCGCGGAAACACCATATATTTT
CASSRGRGNTIYF
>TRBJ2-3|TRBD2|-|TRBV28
TGTGCCAGCAGTTTGAGCAGCGGGAATGCAGATACGCAGTATTTT
CASSLSSGNADTQYF
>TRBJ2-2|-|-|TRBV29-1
TGCAGCGTTGAAGATCGTCGTAACAGTTTTCATGTCGGGGAGCTGTTTTTT
CSVEDRRNSFHVGELFF
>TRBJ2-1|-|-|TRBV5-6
TGTGCCAGCAGCTTGGCAGGGTCGGAGTTCTTC
CASSLAGSEFF
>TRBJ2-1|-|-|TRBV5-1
TGCGCCAGCAGGGAGACTGGAAACTACAATGAGCAGTTCTTC
CASRETGNYNEQFF
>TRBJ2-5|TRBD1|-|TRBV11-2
TGTGCCAGCAGCTCGTCAGGGGGCAGGGAGACCCAGTACTTC
CASSSSGGRETQYF
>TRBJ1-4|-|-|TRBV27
TGTGCCAGCAGTTTTTCCGGGTATAATGAAAAACTGTTTTTT
CASSFSGYNEKLFF
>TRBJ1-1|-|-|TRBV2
TGTGCCAGCAGTGTTCAGGGTGGGGACACTGAAGCTTTCTTT
CASSVQGGDTEAFF
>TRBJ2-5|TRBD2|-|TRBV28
TGTGCCAGCAGTTTATCCCTAGCGGGGCTCCAAGAGACCCAGTACTTC
CASSLSLAGLQETQYF
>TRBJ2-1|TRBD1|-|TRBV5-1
TGCGCCAGCAGCTACCGGGACAGCAATGAGCAGTTCTTC
CASSYRDSNEQFF
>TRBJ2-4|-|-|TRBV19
TGTGCCAGTAGTATGATGGGGCTTGGCATTCAGTACTTC
CASSMMGLGIQYF
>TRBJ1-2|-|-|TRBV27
TGTGCCAGCAGTCCACACTCGGGACTCCTTTCACTCTATGGCTACACCTTC
CASSPHSGLLSLYGYTF
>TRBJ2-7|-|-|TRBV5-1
TGCGCCAGCAGACTCGACAGGCACTCCTACGAGCAGTACTTC
CASRLDRHSYEQYF
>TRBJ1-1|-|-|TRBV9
TGTGCCAGCAGCGTAACAGTTGGACAGAGTGAAGCTTTCTTT
CASSVTVGQSEAFF
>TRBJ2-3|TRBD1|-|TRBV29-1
TGCAGCGTGGGACAGGGGGGCACAGATACGCAGTATTTT
CSVGQGGTDTQYF
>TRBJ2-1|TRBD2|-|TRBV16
TGTGCCAGCAGCCATACTAGCGGGTACAATGAGCAGTTCTTC
CASSHTSGYNEQFF
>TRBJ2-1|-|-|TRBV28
TGTGCCAGCAGACTAAGCGGGCCCCCTTACAATGAGCAGTTCTTC
CASRLSGPPYNEQFF
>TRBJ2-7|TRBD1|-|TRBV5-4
TGTGCCAGCAGCTGGCAGGGGGCGGGCGAGCAGTACTTC
CASSWQGAGEQYF
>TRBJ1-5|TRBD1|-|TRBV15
TGTGCCACCAGCAGATGGACAGGGGTGGCTCAGCCCCAGCATTTT
CATSRWTGVAQPQHF
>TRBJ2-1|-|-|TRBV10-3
TGTGCCATCAGTGATGTGGGGTACAGGGGAGGAAATGAGCAGTTCTTC
CAISDVGYRGGNEQFF
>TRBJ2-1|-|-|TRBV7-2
TGTGCCAGCAGCTTAGTGGGTAGCATATATGAGCAGTTCTTC
CASSLVGSIYEQFF
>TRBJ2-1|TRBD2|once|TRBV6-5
TGTGCCAGCAGTTCGGCGGGAGGGTCCTACAATGAGCAGTTCTTC
CASSSAGGSYNEQFF
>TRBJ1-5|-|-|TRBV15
TGTGCCACCAGGAGGGACTTCAATCAGCCCCAGCATTTT
CATRRDFNQPQHF